The entry below describes one T cell receptor beta chain. Followed over time, Seattle patients had been enrolled while infection was active. This sample is drawn from a study of blood T cell repertoires in COVID-19. For the study at large: The origin of the acute and convalescent COVID-19 samples was the United States, Italy and Spain. T cells, B-cell-depleted T cells, or PBMCs supplied cDNA or gDNA.

The CDR3 covers 13 residues. Germline CDR1 reads SGHRS; CDR2 reads YFSETQ. Trimming pared 3 bases from V and 4 bases from J, leaving 8 bases between. In the source study's methods: Nucleated cell counts were estimated from reference gene primer amplification. Sequenced by immunoSEQ multiplex PCR; TCRdb stores in-frame clones only, minus some. V, J and clone size were drawn from that table, and D and trimming were deduced from the DNA. The data contain roughly 250,000 clones, roughly 88% of them seen just once; the ten biggest clones take up roughly 0.94%. Source material: peripheral blood. The chain has TRBV5-1 and TRBJ1-3; D gene uncertain. The TCR sequence derives from a human donor with COVID-19, enrolled during active disease. The donor label of this sample is uncertain. CDR3 nucleotides: TGCGCCAGCAGCTCGACAAGAGGAAACACCATATATTTT. Protein: CASSSTRGNTIYF.